These 14 T cell receptor beta chains share one sample of origin, sequenced in a study of OX40 agonist ivuxolimab in advanced cancers. Here immunoSEQ multiplex PCR was the method, and the copy in TCRdb shows in-frame clones only, minus some. The sample shows some 110,000 clones, just over 90% of them seen only once. Sample: CD4+ or CD8+ T cells sorted from blood, taken in a trial of the OX40 agonist ivuxolimab. Source of these receptors: an adult with an advanced solid tumor such as melanoma, head and neck, liver or kidney cancer.

This clone was detected only once. The V call is TRBV2, the J call TRBJ2-1; maybe TRBD2 (6 bases). Germline V gene lookup returns CDR1 SNHLY and CDR2 FYNNEI. The CDR3 has 11 amino acids. V lost 6 bases to trimming and J lost 15 bases, with 15 bases between them. The CDR3 region has the DNA TGTGCCAGCAGAGCTGGGGGGTCCCGGTTCTTC. This encodes CASRAGGSRFF.

This clone was observed a single time. The rearrangement joins TRBV9 to TRBJ2-3, with D possibly matching TRBD2 (5 bases). Germline CDR1 and CDR2: SGDLS and YYNGEE. Trimming took off 4 bases at V and 0 bases at J, with 9 bases between the two ends. The CDR3 is 14 amino acids. CDR3: CASSTTGSTDTQYF. As DNA, the CDR3 is TGTGCCAGCAGCACCACGGGAAGCACAGATACGCAGTATTTT.

This clone was seen only once. The chain couples TRBV5-1 to TRBJ2-1, with D unresolved. The CDR3 length is 12 residues. V was shortened by 3 bases and J by 7 bases, with 8 bases between the two germline ends. Germline V gene lookup returns CDR1 SGHRS and CDR2 YFSETQ. CDR3 sequence: CASSSGPNEQFF. DNA for the CDR3: TGCGCCAGCAGCTCGGGCCCGAATGAGCAGTTCTTC. The entire variable domain, with the rest obtained from reference TRBV5-1 and TRBJ2-1, is as follows: KAGVTQTPRYLIKTRGQQVTLSCSPISGHRSVSWYQQTPGQGLQFLFEYFSETQRNKGNFPGRFSGRQFSNSRSEMNVSTLELGDSALYLCASSSGPNEQFFGPGTRLTVL.

The genes are TRBV19 and TRBJ1-1, with 7 bases fitting TRBD1. The CDR3 totals 13 residues. Trimming took 7 bases from V and 4 from J; bases not matched to a gene: 6. Germline-derived CDR1 and CDR2 are LNHDA and SQIVND (reference sequence). The chain's CDR3 is CASTFDRATEAFF. The CDR3 DNA reads TGTGCCAGTACCTTCGACAGGGCCACTGAAGCTTTCTTT.

The chain uses TRBV25-1 and TRBJ1-1; 11 bases are shared with TRBD1. The germline V gene encodes CDR1 MGHDK and CDR2 SYGVNS. The CDR3 loop spans 16 amino acids. J gave up 1 base and V 4 bases, and 5 bases lay outside the gene matches. CDR3 sequence: CASSGGQGVTNTEAFF. In DNA, the CDR3 is TGTGCCAGCAGTGGGGGACAGGGGGTTACGAACACTGAAGCTTTCTTT.

This clone was seen a single time. The chain couples TRBV18 to TRBJ1-5; weak D call: TRBD1 (5 bases). V was clipped by 3 bases and J by 6 bases, with 15 bases between them. The CDR3 consists of 15 residues. From germline, CDR1 is KGHSH and CDR2 LQKENI. DNA of the CDR3: TGTGCCAGCTCACCCTTGGAGGGGCCCAGTCAGCCCCAGCATTTT. It yields the protein CASSPLEGPSQPQHF. The full variable domain, rest sourced from reference TRBV18 and TRBJ1-5, is NAGVMQNPRHLVRRRGQEARLRCSPMKGHSHVYWYRQLPEEGLKFMVYLQKENIIDESGMPKERFSAEFPKEGPSILRIQQVVRGDSAAYFCASSPLEGPSQPQHFGDGTRLSIL.

The chain uses TRBV6-5 and TRBJ2-7; D ambiguous. The germline V gene encodes CDR1 MNHEY and CDR2 SVGAGI. Trimming stripped 5 bases from V and 4 bases from J, with 12 bases between. The CDR3 extends over 13 amino acids. This CDR3 is CASSKRDGYEQYF. The CDR3 nucleotides are TGTGCCAGCAGTAAACGTGACGGGTACGAGCAGTACTTC.

This sequence joins TRBV5-4 and TRBJ2-3; possible D gene TRBD2, 5 bases. The CDR3 has 16 amino acids. The ends were cut back, 0 bases at V and 0 bases at J, with 11 bases in the middle. Germline-derived CDR1 and CDR2 are SGHNT and YYREEE (reference sequence). CDR3 amino acids: CASSLELAASTDTQYF. DNA for the CDR3: TGTGCCAGCAGCTTGGAGCTAGCAGCTAGCACAGATACGCAGTATTTT.

The genes are TRBV5-4 and TRBJ2-2; 9 nucleotides match TRBD1. V gave up 5 bases and J gave up 0 bases; unmatched junction bases: 2. Germline V CDR1 and CDR2: SGHNT, YYREEE (reference sequence). The CDR3 has 15 residues. CDR3 loop: CASRRDRANTGELFF. The CDR3, as DNA: TGTGCCAGCAGACGGGACAGGGCGAACACCGGGGAGCTGTTTTTT.

The rearrangement uses TRBV7-6 and TRBJ1-4; 8 bases are a match to TRBD1. Germline CDR1 reads SGHVS; CDR2 reads FNYEAQ. The junction had 4 bases not matched to a gene; V was cut back by 6 bases and J by 4 bases. The CDR3 has 14 amino acids. In DNA, the CDR3 is TGTGCCAGCAGTAGGACAGGGAATAATGAAAAACTGTTTTTT. Protein product: CASSRTGNNEKLFF.

This rearrangement joins TRBV7-9 to TRBJ2-7; TRBD2 might be the D (5 bases). V was shortened by 3 bases and J by 1 base, with 22 bases between the two germline ends. Per the germline V gene, CDR1 is SEHNR and CDR2 is FQNEAQ (reference sequence). CDR3 size: 18 residues. This chain's CDR3 is CASSFTTGVLVLSYEQYF. CDR3 nucleotide sequence: TGTGCCAGCAGCTTTACTACCGGGGTCCTAGTCCTTTCCTACGAGCAGTACTTC.

The rearrangement links TRBV11-3 to TRBJ2-3; no firm D call. Germline CDR1 and CDR2: SGHNT and YENEEA. The CDR3 sequence is 15 residues long. Trimming took 4 bases from V and 0 from J, leaving 11 bases between them. As DNA, the CDR3 is TGTGCCAGCAGCTCATTTGGGGTTAGCACAGATACGCAGTATTTT. Encoded protein: CASSSFGVSTDTQYF.

This chain uses TRBV11-2 with TRBJ1-4, with D perhaps matching TRBD1 (5 bases). CDR3 size: 12 residues. The germline CDR1 and CDR2 sequences are SGHAT and FQNNGV. V was trimmed by 7 bases and J by 12 bases, leaving 15 bases between them. The chain's CDR3 is CASTQGGEELFF. The DNA for the CDR3 is TGTGCCAGCACCCAGGGTGGAGAAGAACTGTTTTTT.

As DNA, the CDR3 is TGTGCCAGCAGCAGGGGGGGCGAGAACACCGGGGAGCTGTTTTTT. This translates into CASSRGGENTGELFF. The chain combines TRBV5-4 with TRBJ2-2; the D gene is possibly TRBD2 (7 bases). From germline, CDR1 is SGHNT and CDR2 YYREEE (reference sequence). The CDR3 contains 15 residues. V was pared by 4 bases and J by 1 base, with 11 bases between.